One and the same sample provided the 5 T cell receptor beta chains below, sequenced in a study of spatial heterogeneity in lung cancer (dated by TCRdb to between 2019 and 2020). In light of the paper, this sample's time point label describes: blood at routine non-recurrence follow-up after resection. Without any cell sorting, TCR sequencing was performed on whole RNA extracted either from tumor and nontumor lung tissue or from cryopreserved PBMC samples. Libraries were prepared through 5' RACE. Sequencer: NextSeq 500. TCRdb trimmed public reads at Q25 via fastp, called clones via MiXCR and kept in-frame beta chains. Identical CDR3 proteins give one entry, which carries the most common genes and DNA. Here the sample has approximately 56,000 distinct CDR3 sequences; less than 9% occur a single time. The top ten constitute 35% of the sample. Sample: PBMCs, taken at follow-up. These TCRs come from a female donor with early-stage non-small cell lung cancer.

CDR3 loop: CSAPQGPNYGYTF. The CDR3 region has the DNA TGCAGTGCCCCACAAGGGCCTAACTATGGCTACACCTTC. This rearrangement joins TRBV20-1 to TRBJ1-2; D not resolved. Per germline, CDR1 DFQATT and CDR2 SNEGSKA (reference sequence). Trimming removed 6 bases at V and 0 bases at J, with 11 bases between. This CDR3 is 13 amino acids long.

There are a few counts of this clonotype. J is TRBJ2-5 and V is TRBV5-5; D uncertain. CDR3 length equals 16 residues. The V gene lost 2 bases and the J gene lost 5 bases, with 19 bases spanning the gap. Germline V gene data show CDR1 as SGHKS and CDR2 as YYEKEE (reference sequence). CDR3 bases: TGTGCCAGCAGCTTTTTCCTAGGAGAAGTCGGGGAGACCCAGTACTTC. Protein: CASSFFLGEVGETQYF.

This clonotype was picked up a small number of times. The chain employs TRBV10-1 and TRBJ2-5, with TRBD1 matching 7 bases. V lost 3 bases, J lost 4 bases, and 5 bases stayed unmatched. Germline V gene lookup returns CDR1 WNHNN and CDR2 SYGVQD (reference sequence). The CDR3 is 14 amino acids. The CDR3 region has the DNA TGCGCCAGCAGTGAATTACCAGGGGGAGAGACCCAGTACTTC. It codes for CASSELPGGETQYF.

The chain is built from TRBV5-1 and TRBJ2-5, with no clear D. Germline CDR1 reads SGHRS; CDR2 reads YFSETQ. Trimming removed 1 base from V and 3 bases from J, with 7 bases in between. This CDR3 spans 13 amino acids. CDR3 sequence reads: CASSLQSEETQYF. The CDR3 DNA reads TGCGCCAGCAGCTTGCAATCCGAAGAGACCCAGTACTTC.

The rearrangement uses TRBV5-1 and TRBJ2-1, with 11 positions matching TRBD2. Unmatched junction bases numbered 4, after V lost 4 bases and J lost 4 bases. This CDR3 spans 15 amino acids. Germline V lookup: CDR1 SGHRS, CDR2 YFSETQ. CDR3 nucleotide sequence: TGCGCCAGCAGCAAGGGACTAGCGGATTACAATGAGCAGTTCTTC. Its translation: CASSKGLADYNEQFF.